This T cell receptor beta chain appears in the sequencing data of a study of shared clonotypes between healthy human individuals. This table comes from immunoSEQ multiplex PCR, and its TCRdb copy is limited to in-frame clones, with some not included. The sample carries about 2,500,000 clones, more than 80% recorded once. The CDR3 has 16 residues. Per the germline V gene, CDR1 is SGHRS and CDR2 is YFSETQ. The trim removed 6 bases at V and 0 bases at J, leaving 10 bases unmatched. The chain is built from TRBV5-1 and TRBJ2-5, with TRBD1 matching 8 bases. The source material was naive CD4+ T cells sorted from blood. Stated subset: CD45RA+ positively selected. The TCR comes from a man aged 18 to 30 in good health. The CDR3 spells CASKSTGAVYQETQYF. CDR3 coding DNA: TGCGCCAGCAAATCGACAGGGGCCGTGTACCAAGAGACCCAGTACTTC.